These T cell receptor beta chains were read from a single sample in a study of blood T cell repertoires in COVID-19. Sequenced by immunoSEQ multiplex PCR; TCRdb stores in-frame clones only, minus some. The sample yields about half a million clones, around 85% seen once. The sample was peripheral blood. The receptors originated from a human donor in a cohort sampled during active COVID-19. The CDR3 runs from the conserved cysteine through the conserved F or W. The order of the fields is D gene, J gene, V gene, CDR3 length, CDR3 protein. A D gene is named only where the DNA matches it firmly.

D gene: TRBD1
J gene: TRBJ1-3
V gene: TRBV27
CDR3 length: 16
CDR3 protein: CASSLYSGTGGNTIYF

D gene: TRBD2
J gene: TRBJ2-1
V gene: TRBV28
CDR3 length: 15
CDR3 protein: CASRRGLAGINEQFF

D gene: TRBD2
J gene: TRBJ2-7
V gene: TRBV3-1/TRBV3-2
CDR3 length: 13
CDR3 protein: CASSLGLAEMAYF

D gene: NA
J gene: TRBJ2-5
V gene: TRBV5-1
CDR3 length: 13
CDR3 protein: CASSAQAQETQYF

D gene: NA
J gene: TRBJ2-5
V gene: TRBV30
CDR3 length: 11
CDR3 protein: CAWSRVETQYF

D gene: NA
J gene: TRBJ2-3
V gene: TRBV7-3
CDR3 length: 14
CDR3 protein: CASSLQGRTDTQYF

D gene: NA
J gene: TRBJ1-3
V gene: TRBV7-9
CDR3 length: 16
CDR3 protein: CASSLTGQFSGNTIYF

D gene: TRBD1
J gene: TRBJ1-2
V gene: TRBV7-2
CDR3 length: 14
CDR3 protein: CASSLGQGARGYTF

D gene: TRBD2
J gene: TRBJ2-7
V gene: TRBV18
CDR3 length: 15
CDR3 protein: CASSPSGRTFYEQYF

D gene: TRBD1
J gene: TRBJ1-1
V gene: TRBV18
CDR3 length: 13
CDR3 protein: CASSPQGALGAFF

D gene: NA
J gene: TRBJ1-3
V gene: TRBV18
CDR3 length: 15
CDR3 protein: CASSPRQGNRNTIYF

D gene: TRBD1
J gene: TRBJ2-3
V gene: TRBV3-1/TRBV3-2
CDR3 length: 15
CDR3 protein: CASSRRTGGTDTQYF

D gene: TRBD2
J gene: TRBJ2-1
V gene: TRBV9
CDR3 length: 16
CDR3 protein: CASSARLAGGDNEQFF

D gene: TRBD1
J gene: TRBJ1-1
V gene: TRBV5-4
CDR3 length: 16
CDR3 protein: CASYPGQGKTDTEAFF

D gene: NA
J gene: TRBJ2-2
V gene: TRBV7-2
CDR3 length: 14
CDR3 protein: CASSLQSDTGELFF

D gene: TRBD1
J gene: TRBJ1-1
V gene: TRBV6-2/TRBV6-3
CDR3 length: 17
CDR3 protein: CASSDDRAQRMNTEAFF

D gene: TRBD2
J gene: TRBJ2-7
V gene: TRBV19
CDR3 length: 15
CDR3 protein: CASSIARTSRYEQYF

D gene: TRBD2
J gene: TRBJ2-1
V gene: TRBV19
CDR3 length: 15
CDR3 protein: CASRPGGSSYNEQFF

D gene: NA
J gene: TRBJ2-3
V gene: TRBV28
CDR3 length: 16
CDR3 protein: CASSFPAQGYGDTQYF

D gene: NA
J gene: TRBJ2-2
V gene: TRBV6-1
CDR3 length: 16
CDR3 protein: CASSETPPTGTGELFF

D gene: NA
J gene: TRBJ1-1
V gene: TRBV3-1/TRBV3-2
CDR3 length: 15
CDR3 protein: CASSQLGLLNTEAFF

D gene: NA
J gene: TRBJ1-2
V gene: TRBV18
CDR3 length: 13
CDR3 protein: CASSLMENYGYTF

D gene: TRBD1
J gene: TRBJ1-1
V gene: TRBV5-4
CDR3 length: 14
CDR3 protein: CASSEGQSHTEAFF

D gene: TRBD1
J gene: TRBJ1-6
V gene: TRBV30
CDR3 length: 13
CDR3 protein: CAWSPAGGSPLHF

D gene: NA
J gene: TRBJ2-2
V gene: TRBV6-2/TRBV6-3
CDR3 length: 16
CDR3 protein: CASSYGGSGNTGELFF

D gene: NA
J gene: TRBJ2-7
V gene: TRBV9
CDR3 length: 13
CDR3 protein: CASSVAVVSEQYF

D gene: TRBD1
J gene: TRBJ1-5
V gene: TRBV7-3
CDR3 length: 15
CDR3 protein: CASSLDGTGRQPQHF

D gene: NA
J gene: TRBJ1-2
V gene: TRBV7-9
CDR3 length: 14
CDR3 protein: CASSLVSQTYGYTF

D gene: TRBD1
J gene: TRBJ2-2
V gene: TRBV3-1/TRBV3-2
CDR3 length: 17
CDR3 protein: CASSQEWDRGYTGELFF

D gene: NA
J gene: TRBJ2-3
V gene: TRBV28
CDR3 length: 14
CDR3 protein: CASSLPAGTDTQYF